This is a list of T cell receptor beta chains from one sample in a study of T cells in Graves' hyperthyroidism and ophthalmopathy. TCRdb ran MiXCR on the multiplex PCR reads and lists one entry per CDR3 protein. Among around 760,000 distinct CDR3 sequences listed, around a third were seen once. The sequenced sample consisted of blood. Every receptor here comes from a woman in her thirties or forties with Graves' hyperthyroidism. Both conserved end residues are part of each CDR3. The order of the fields is D gene, V gene, clone size, J gene, CDR3 DNA, CDR3 protein. D genes are given only for firm matches. Part of the rows lack a size; the others show once, few, many or a class for expanded clones.

>.|TRBV6-6|few|TRBJ1-5
TGTGCCAGCAGGGGGGGTGTCGATCAGCCCCAGCATTTT
CASRGGVDQPQHF
>.|TRBV10-3|few|TRBJ2-6
TGTGCCACAATGGGGAGGGGGACCTACGTCCTGACTTTC
CATMGRGTYVLTF
>.|TRBV20-1|many|TRBJ2-5
TGCAGTGCCACCCCCGGGGAGACCCAGTACTTC
CSATPGETQYF
>TRBD1|TRBV20-1|few|TRBJ1-5
TGCAGTGCTAGTTGGGGGACAGATTTACACAATCAGCCCCAGCATTTT
CSASWGTDLHNQPQHF
>.|TRBV6-5|few|TRBJ1-6
TGTGCCAGCAGTTGGGTCTATAATTCACCCCTCCACTTT
CASSWVYNSPLHF
>.|TRBV7-8|many|TRBJ1-1
TGTGCCAGCAGCCGTACATGGTTAGACACTGAAGCTTTCTTT
CASSRTWLDTEAFF
>.|TRBV6-5|.|TRBJ2-5
TGTGCCAGCGGGCTGGCAGGGACCCAGTACTTC
CASGLAGTQYF
>TRBD1|TRBV5-1|few|TRBJ1-2
TGCGCCAGCAGCTTGGAGGCAGGGGGCGCATACACCTTC
CASSLEAGGAYTF
>.|TRBV24-1|few|TRBJ2-3
TGTGCCACCAGTGATCGACGTGGGGCAGATACGCAGTATTTT
CATSDRRGADTQYF
>.|TRBV27|.|TRBJ2-5
TGTGCCAGCAGTTTATCTCGCCCAGGGAGGAGCATTGTAGAGACCCAGTACTTC
CASSLSRPGRSIVETQYF
>.|TRBV2|.|TRBJ1-2
TGTGCCAGCAGTTCCGACTGGTCTGGCTACACCTTC
CASSSDWSGYTF
>.|TRBV6-5|few|TRBJ1-2
TGTGCCAGCAGTTACTCGAGTCCTGGGACGGGGAACTATGGCTACACCTTC
CASSYSSPGTGNYGYTF
>.|TRBV20-1|.|TRBJ2-7
TGCAGTGCTAGACCAAATAACAGGAACTCCTACGAGCAGTACTTC
CSARPNNRNSYEQYF
>.|TRBV7-2|few|TRBJ1-2
TGTGCCAGCAGCTTAGGGGTGTTCGACTATGGCTACACCTTC
CASSLGVFDYGYTF
>.|TRBV9|.|TRBJ1-2
TGTGCCAGCAGCTTGGACGATAACTATGGCTACACCTTC
CASSLDDNYGYTF
>TRBD1|TRBV7-2|few|TRBJ2-5
TGTGCCAGCAGCGGGGACAGGGGTAGGGAGACCCAGTACTTC
CASSGDRGRETQYF
>.|TRBV5-1|.|TRBJ1-1
TGCGCCAGCAGCTCCATGGACAGTGAAGCTTTCTTT
CASSSMDSEAFF
>TRBD2|TRBV5-1|many|TRBJ2-2
TGCGCCAGCAGCTTGTATACGGGAGGCACCGGGGAGCTGTTTTTT
CASSLYTGGTGELFF
>.|TRBV7-9|.|TRBJ1-1
TGTGCCAGCCTGACGTCGGCCGCAGGGCACACTGAAGCTTTCTTT
CASLTSAAGHTEAFF
>.|TRBV19|many|TRBJ2-6
TGTGCCAGTAGTCCAGGCCCCTCTGGGGCCAACGTCCTGACTTTC
CASSPGPSGANVLTF
>TRBD1|TRBV6-6|many|TRBJ2-5
TGTGCCAGCAGTGAATGGGACAGGGGGCTTGAGACCCAGTACTTC
CASSEWDRGLETQYF
>TRBD1|TRBV29-1|few|TRBJ2-2
TGCAGCGTTGAAGACAGGGGGCGAGCCGGGGAGCTGTTTTTT
CSVEDRGRAGELFF
>TRBD1|TRBV6-1|.|TRBJ1-2
TGTGCCAGCAGTGAAGGCGGGCGACGACAGGGACCGGGCTACACCTTC
CASSEGGRRQGPGYTF
>TRBD2|TRBV25-1|.|TRBJ2-7
TGTGCCAGCAGTGAATTGGGCGGGAGGTACAATGAGCAGTACTTC
CASSELGGRYNEQYF
>.|TRBV19|.|TRBJ2-2
TGTGCCTGGAGAGCGGGCGGATCAGACACCGGGGAGCTGTTTTTT
CAWRAGGSDTGELFF
>.|TRBV7-3|few|TRBJ2-3
TGTGCCAGCAGTGTCTCCCCGGAGCGGAGGTGGGGCACAGATACGCAGTATTTT
CASSVSPERRWGTDTQYF
>.|TRBV7-9|.|TRBJ1-6
TGTGCCAGCAGCCAGACTGGGGGACGCTCCTATAATTCACCCCTCCACTTT
CASSQTGGRSYNSPLHF
>TRBD1|TRBV24-1|.|TRBJ2-2
TGTGCCACCAGTGGGCGGGACAGGGGGAGGAGGACTCCGAACACCGGGGAGCTGTTTTTT
CATSGRDRGRRTPNTGELFF
>.|TRBV20-1|.|TRBJ1-1
TGCAGTGCGGCCGCGGGGGCTGAAGCTTTCTTT
CSAAAGAEAFF
>.|TRBV10-3|.|TRBJ2-7
TGTGCCAGCGATCGGGGACACGAGCAGTACTTC
CASDRGHEQYF
>.|TRBV10-3|.|TRBJ2-1
TGTGCCACGAACTTGGACCCTGGCAATGAGCAGTTCTTC
CATNLDPGNEQFF
>.|TRBV10-3|.|TRBJ2-7
TGTGCCATCAGGAGGACAAACGAGCAGTACTTC
CAIRRTNEQYF
>.|TRBV7-3|.|TRBJ1-6
TGTGCCAGCAGCCTGCAGCGGGGGGTCCTGAATTCACCCCTCCACTTT
CASSLQRGVLNSPLHF
>.|TRBV2|many|TRBJ1-1
TGTGCCAGCGGAAGGGTCACTGAAGCTTTCTTT
CASGRVTEAFF
>.|TRBV4-1|many|TRBJ1-1
TGCGCCAGCAGCCAAGGTCTCGTCGGGGGTGACACTGAAGCTTTCTTT
CASSQGLVGGDTEAFF
>.|TRBV12-3/TRBV12-4|.|TRBJ1-1
TGTGCCAGCGGTAGGACGGAAATGAACACTGAAGCTTTCTTT
CASGRTEMNTEAFF
>.|TRBV24-1|many|TRBJ2-2
TGTGCCACCAGTGCCGGTCCGAACACCGGGGAGCTGTTTTTT
CATSAGPNTGELFF
>.|TRBV10-2|.|TRBJ1-1
TGTGCCAGCAGTGCCCTCCCACTCACTGAAGCTTTCTTT
CASSALPLTEAFF
>TRBD1|TRBV11-2|.|TRBJ1-1
TGTGCCAGCAGCTCCGGGTGGACAGGGCAGCCTGAAGCTTTCTTT
CASSSGWTGQPEAFF
>.|TRBV7-2|few|TRBJ1-1
TGTGCCAGCAGCTTAGCCGGCGGCCGGACTGAAGCTTTCTTT
CASSLAGGRTEAFF